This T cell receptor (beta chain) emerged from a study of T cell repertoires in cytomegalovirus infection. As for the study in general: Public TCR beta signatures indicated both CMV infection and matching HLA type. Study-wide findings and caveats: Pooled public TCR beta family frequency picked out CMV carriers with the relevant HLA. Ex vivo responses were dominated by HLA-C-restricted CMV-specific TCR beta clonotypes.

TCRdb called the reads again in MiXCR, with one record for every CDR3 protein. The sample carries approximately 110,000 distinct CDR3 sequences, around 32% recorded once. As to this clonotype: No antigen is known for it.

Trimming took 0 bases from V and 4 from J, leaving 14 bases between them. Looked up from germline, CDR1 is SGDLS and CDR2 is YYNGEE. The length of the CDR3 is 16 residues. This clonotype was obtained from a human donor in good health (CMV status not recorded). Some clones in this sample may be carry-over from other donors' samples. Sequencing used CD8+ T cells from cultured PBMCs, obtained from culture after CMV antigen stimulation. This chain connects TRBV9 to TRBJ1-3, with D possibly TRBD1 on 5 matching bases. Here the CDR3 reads CASSVGSSGRGNTIYF. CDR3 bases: TGTGCCAGCAGCGTAGGGTCGTCAGGGAGGGGAAACACCATATATTTT.